This T cell receptor (beta chain) stems from a study of T cells in localized non-small cell lung cancer. Germline assignment: CDR1 SGHTA and CDR2 FQGNSA. The V end was cut by 1 base, the J end by 3 bases, with 13 bases between. CDR3 length equals 15 residues. Profiled with immunoSEQ multiplex PCR; TCRdb holds only in-frame clones, not every one. The data hold some 80,000 clones, with 84% observed a single time. Overall study results and limits: Out of the top 100 tumor clones, a median roughly 52 were seen in adjacent lung.

Turning to this clone: Its matching antigen is unknown.

This sample comprised peripheral blood, obtained before any cancer treatment. The chain is built from TRBV7-2 and TRBJ2-7, with D perhaps TRBD2 (7 bases). This TCR came from a man aged 40 to 69 with stage I lung adenocarcinoma. Here the CDR3 reads CASSLVGGPLYEQYF. In nucleotides, the CDR3 is TGTGCCAGCAGCTTAGTGGGGGGGCCGCTCTACGAGCAGTACTTC.